This T cell receptor (beta chain) was captured in a study of T cell repertoires in cytomegalovirus infection. TCRdb re-called the reads through MiXCR, storing one row per CDR3 protein. Of around 740,000 distinct CDR3 sequences in the sample, less than 40% were seen once. Study-wide points: Accumulated public TCR beta family frequency recognized individuals carrying CMV together with the relevant HLA. It was HLA-C-restricted CMV-specific TCR beta clonotypes that dominated the response ex vivo.

This clonotype was observed a handful of times. As yet, its antigen is unknown. CDR3 length: 15 amino acids. V was cut by 1 base and J by 7 bases, with 13 bases left in between. CDR1 and CDR2 (germline): MGHRA, YSYEKL. The V and J genes are TRBV4-1 and TRBJ1-4; no clear D gene. This sequence was found in a human donor in good health (CMV status not recorded). Some clones in this sample may be carry-over from other donors' samples. Sequenced: PBMCs. CDR3 nucleotides: TGCGCCAGCAGCCAAGCCAATTCTGAGGTTGAAAAACTGTTTTTT. Protein product: CASSQANSEVEKLFF.